Listed here are 28 T cell receptor beta chains from one sample, sequenced in a study of cytomegalovirus exposure and HLA in healthy donors (dated by TCRdb to 2016 to 2017). The library was generated by the immunoSEQ multiplex PCR assay. For the multiplex PCR, a mixture combining 60 forward primers for TCR Vbeta segments and 13 reverse primers for TCR Jbeta segments was used. TCRdb took over this immuneACCESS table, retaining in-frame rearrangements with V and J assigned. Such tables are incomplete; in checked studies, under half of the missing clones stem from an unresolved V gene, and the remainder is unexplained. The sample table contains about 120,000 clones; only one count was recorded for 55% to 65% of them. Together, the top ten hold roughly 8.6% of the sample. The specimen sequenced was PBMCs. The receptor set was obtained from a woman in her 40s in good health and CMV-seropositive.

CDR3 bases: TGTGCCAGCAGTGGCGAGGGAGTCTTGGACGAGCAGTACTTC. Encoded protein: CASSGEGVLDEQYF. The J gene is TRBJ2-7, the V gene TRBV2; tentative D call: TRBD2 (5 bases). The V gene's germline CDR1 is SNHLY and CDR2 FYNNEI. Trimming left V 4 bases short and J 5 bases short, with 15 bases between. The CDR3 spans 14 residues.

The chain combines TRBV6-5 with TRBJ1-2; D ambiguous. Germline-derived CDR1 and CDR2 are MNHEY and SVGAGI. The CDR3 length is 15 residues. V lost 0 bases, J lost 8 bases, and 16 bases lay in between. The CDR3 sequence: CASSYSTSFSGGYTF. CDR3 bases: TGTGCCAGCAGTTACTCGACATCTTTCTCTGGCGGCTACACCTTC.

The rearrangement joins TRBV7-2 to TRBJ2-5; D gene uncertain. The CDR3 extends over 13 amino acids. The V and J ends lost 1 base and 3 bases respectively, with 6 bases between them. Per the germline V gene, CDR1 is SGHTA and CDR2 is FQGNSA. This CDR3 is CASSLGAEETQYF. Written as DNA, the CDR3 is TGTGCCAGCAGCTTAGGGGCAGAAGAGACCCAGTACTTC.

CDR3 in amino acids: CASSVSSGPNTGELFF. The CDR3 DNA reads TGTGCCAGCAGCGTTTCTAGCGGCCCGAACACCGGGGAGCTGTTTTTT. The gene calls are TRBV9 and TRBJ2-2, with TRBD2 identical over 7 bases. The J segment lost 0 bases and the V segment lost 2 bases, leaving 4 bases of the junction unmatched. CDR3 size: 16 residues. Germline-derived CDR1 and CDR2 are SGDLS and YYNGEE.

This chain uses TRBV7-6 with TRBJ2-5, with TRBD1 matching 8 bases. Germline V gene data show CDR1 as SGHVS and CDR2 as FNYEAQ. Trimming at V came to 6 bases and at J to 11 bases, leaving 11 bases not matched to a gene. The CDR3 is 13 residues long. CDR3 sequence: CASSPRQGQEQYF. For the CDR3, the DNA is TGTGCCAGCAGTCCACGACAGGGACAGGAGCAGTACTTC.

The chain couples TRBV14 to TRBJ2-5; tentatively, D is TRBD2 (5 bases). The tail of the sequence fits TRBJ2-7 better, so the J call may be wrong. The V gene's germline CDR1 is SGHDN and CDR2 FVKESK. The CDR3 loop spans 20 amino acids. CDR3 DNA: TGTGCCAGCAGCCAAGAAGGATTTTACACCCCGGGGTTCCCCGCCTACGAGCAGTACTTC. As protein: CASSQEGFYTPGFPAYEQYF.

V and J are TRBV6-6 and TRBJ2-7, with 10 bases identical to TRBD1. J was trimmed by 5 bases and V by 2 bases; bases with no gene match: 6. The CDR3 runs to 15 residues. Germline CDR1 is MNHNY and CDR2 is SVGAGI (reference sequence). The CDR3 reads CASSYPGQGKNEQYF. The CDR3, as DNA: TGTGCCAGCAGTTACCCGGGACAGGGGAAGAACGAGCAGTACTTC.

V gene TRBV15 combines with J gene TRBJ1-1; D gene unclear. V dropped 0 bases and J dropped 2 bases, with 4 bases sitting between them. The CDR3 is 13 residues long. Germline CDR1 and CDR2: LNHNV and YYDKDF (reference sequence). The CDR3 bases are TGTGCCACCAGCAGAGATCTCAACACTGAAGCTTTCTTT. Its translation: CATSRDLNTEAFF.

This clone has only a few counts. The chain employs TRBV4-3 and TRBJ2-1; 9 nucleotides line up with TRBD2. The CDR3 spans 20 residues. Germline values: CDR1 LGHNA, CDR2 YSLEER. Trimming at V came to 4 bases and at J to 6 bases, leaving 22 bases not matched to a gene. The CDR3 spells CASSLVLGTSTSSSSNEQFF. Written as DNA, the CDR3 is TGCGCCAGCAGCCTCGTCCTCGGGACTAGCACATCCTCAAGCAGCAATGAGCAGTTCTTC.

About this clone: Because it lacks the conserved phenylalanine or tryptophan at the end, this CDR3 is likely a read error. The V gene is TRBV7-9, the J gene TRBJ1-1; D is ambiguous. CDR1 SEHNR and CDR2 FQNEAQ come from the germline V gene (reference sequence). This CDR3 contains 12 residues. Trimming cost V 3 bases and J 1 base, with 3 bases left between them. The CDR3 is CASSFGNTEAFS. The CDR3 nucleotides read TGTGCCAGCAGCTTCGGGAACACTGAAGCTTTCTCT.

The chain carries TRBV7-3 and TRBJ2-2, with 8 bases lining up with TRBD2. V was pared by 6 bases and J by 8 bases, with 11 bases of the junction left unmatched. Germline V lookup: CDR1 SGHTA, CDR2 FQGTGA. The CDR3 has 15 amino acids. CDR3 protein: CASSAGLAGSGELFF. In DNA, the CDR3 is TGTGCCAGCAGTGCGGGGCTAGCGGGTTCGGGGGAGCTGTTTTTT.

This chain joins TRBV9 and TRBJ1-5; tentatively, D is TRBD1 (6 bases). This CDR3 region has 14 residues. V was pared by 0 bases and J by 6 bases, with 10 bases between. Germline CDR1 SGDLS, CDR2 YYNGEE. This CDR3 is CASSVEGGGQPQHF. The CDR3 coding sequence is TGTGCCAGCAGCGTAGAGGGAGGGGGTCAGCCCCAGCATTTT.

The rearrangement joins TRBV30 to TRBJ1-5; 9 nucleotides align to TRBD1. V was clipped by 3 bases and J by 4 bases; unmatched bases: 4. The germline CDR1 and CDR2 sequences are GTSNPN and SVGIG (reference sequence). This CDR3 is built from 14 residues. The CDR3 coding sequence is TGTGCCTGGAGCGAGACAGGGGGGAATCAGCCCCAGCATTTT. Residues: CAWSETGGNQPQHF.

J is TRBJ2-5 and V is TRBV18, with D tentatively TRBD2 (5 bases). The CDR3 consists of 14 residues. V shed 2 bases and J shed 0 bases, with 7 bases lying between them. The germline CDR1 and CDR2 sequences are KGHSH and LQKENI. CDR3 region: CASSPAGNQETQYF. CDR3 sequence (DNA): TGTGCCAGCTCACCAGCGGGTAACCAAGAGACCCAGTACTTC.

The chain has TRBV19 and TRBJ2-5; TRBD1 matches 10 bases. The CDR3 has 15 residues. J lost 2 bases, V lost 7 bases, and 7 bases had no gene match. Germline CDR1 is LNHDA and CDR2 is SQIVND (reference sequence). The DNA for the CDR3 is TGTGCCAGTACCACAGGGACAGGGGCTCAAGAGACCCAGTACTTC. Its protein is CASTTGTGAQETQYF. Full variable domain (missing parts from reference TRBV19 and TRBJ2-5): DGGITQSPKYLFRKEGQNVTLSCEQNLNHDAMYWYRQDPGQGLRLIYYSQIVNDFQKGDIAEGYSVSREKKESFPLTVTSAQKNPTAFYLCASTTGTGAQETQYFGPGTRLLVL.

The gene calls are TRBV30 and TRBJ2-1; a weak D match, TRBD2 (5 bases). Germline V lookup: CDR1 GTSNPN, CDR2 SVGIG (reference sequence). V dropped 4 bases and J dropped 4 bases, with 5 bases sitting between them. The CDR3 spans 11 residues. The CDR3 sequence is CAWIAYNEQFF. Written as DNA, the CDR3 is TGTGCCTGGATAGCGTACAATGAGCAGTTCTTC.

A few counts support this clone. As DNA, the CDR3 is TGTGCCAGCAGTACATACTCGAGCGGGAGGGGGACAGATACGCAGTATTTT. It is translated as CASSTYSSGRGTDTQYF. The V call is TRBV27, the J call TRBJ2-3, with TRBD2 matching 10 bases. In germline, CDR1 is MNHEY, CDR2 SMNVEV (reference sequence). V trimming: 5 bases; J trimming: 3 bases; junction bases outside the gene matches: 11. This CDR3 has 17 residues.

The V gene is TRBV10-3, the J gene TRBJ1-5; 8 bases agree with TRBD1. From germline, CDR1 is ENHRY and CDR2 SYGVKD. V was pared by 10 bases and J by 2 bases, with 7 bases of the junction left unmatched. The CDR3 has 14 residues. Here the CDR3 reads CATSETGGNQPQHF. The CDR3 region has the DNA TGTGCCACCTCCGAGACAGGGGGCAATCAGCCCCAGCATTTT.

J is TRBJ2-7 and V is TRBV5-6; TRBD1 is a possible D gene (5 bases). V lost 4 bases, J lost 3 bases, and 17 bases lay in between. In germline, CDR1 is SGHDT, CDR2 YYEEEE. The CDR3 runs 15 residues. DNA for the CDR3: TGTGCCAGCAGCATTCTTCCGACAGCATACTACGAGCAGTACTTC. Amino acid sequence: CASSILPTAYYEQYF.

The chain has TRBV5-6 and TRBJ1-2, with D hard to call. The CDR3 loop spans 15 amino acids. CDR1 is SGHDT and CDR2 is YYEEEE in the germline V gene. The germline V and J ends were trimmed by 0 bases and 7 bases, with 16 bases remaining between them. CDR3 nucleotide sequence: TGTGCCAGCAGCTTGGTATCTCTGCGAAGCTCTGGCTACACCTTC. Translating gives CASSLVSLRSSGYTF.

The sample holds one count of this clone. This rearrangement joins TRBV4-3 to TRBJ2-1, with D maybe TRBD2 (6 bases). The CDR3 consists of 17 residues. V lost 0 bases to trimming and J lost 4 bases, with 16 bases between them. Germline CDR1 and CDR2: LGHNA and YSLEER. The CDR3 loop is CASSQDRERLGYNEQFF. The CDR3, as DNA: TGCGCCAGCAGCCAAGATCGAGAACGACTAGGGTACAATGAGCAGTTCTTC.

V usage is TRBV15 and J usage is TRBJ1-4, with D tentatively TRBD1 (5 bases). Germline V CDR1 and CDR2: LNHNV, YYDKDF (reference sequence). This CDR3 contains 16 residues. V lost 1 base to trimming and J lost 3 bases, with 12 bases between them. The CDR3 nucleotides are TGTGCCACCAGCAGAGGGGGCGGTGGGGCTAATGAAAAACTGTTTTTT. Its protein product is CATSRGGGGANEKLFF.

The chain joins TRBV4-3 to TRBJ2-2; D perhaps matches TRBD1 (5 bases). The V end lost 4 bases, the J end lost 0 bases, and 12 bases lay between the germline ends. The CDR3 spans 16 residues. Germline V gene data show CDR1 as LGHNA and CDR2 as YSLEER. The chain's CDR3 is CASSRYRRANTGELFF. The CDR3 DNA sequence: TGCGCCAGCAGCCGATACAGGCGTGCGAACACCGGGGAGCTGTTTTTT.

Comment on this clone: An end of the junction differs from the germline gene, which may be a read error. V and J are TRBV27 and TRBJ1-1; a weak D match, TRBD1 (6 bases). Germline V CDR1 and CDR2: MNHEY, SMNVEV (reference sequence). The CDR3 extends over 14 amino acids. CDR3 amino acids: CASRGDPLTGPLWF. In DNA, the CDR3 is TGTGCCAGCAGGGGGGACCCTCTTACAGGGCCGCTTTGGTTT.

The chain has TRBV27 and TRBJ2-3; 14 bases match TRBD2. V was pared by 5 bases and J by 3 bases, with 10 bases of the junction left unmatched. This CDR3 is built from 18 residues. Germline CDR1 reads MNHEY; CDR2 reads SMNVEV (reference sequence). The CDR3 nucleotides are TGTGCCAGCAGTCTTGGACTAGCGGGAGGTGTTAGGACAGATACGCAGTATTTT. It yields the protein CASSLGLAGGVRTDTQYF.

This sequence joins TRBV5-5 and TRBJ2-7, with TRBD2 matching over 12 bases. The CDR3 has 15 residues. Germline V gene sequence: CDR1 SGHKS, CDR2 YYEKEE (reference sequence). J was trimmed by 2 bases and V by 4 bases; bases with no gene match: 4. DNA of the CDR3: TGTGCCAGCAGCCGGGGACTAGCGGGCACCTACGAGCAGTACTTC. This gives the protein CASSRGLAGTYEQYF.

The chain carries TRBV7-3 and TRBJ1-2, with D unclear. CDR3 length: 13 residues. With 2 bases removed from V and 3 bases from J, the gap between germline ends came to 7 bases. Germline CDR1 is SGHTA and CDR2 is FQGTGA. CDR3 sequence reads: CASSLDGDYGYTF. DNA for the CDR3: TGTGCCAGCAGCTTAGACGGGGACTATGGCTACACCTTC.

V usage is TRBV7-2 and J usage is TRBJ2-7; tentative D call: TRBD1 (6 bases). Germline assignment: CDR1 SGHTA and CDR2 FQGNSA. Trimming removed 2 bases at V and 6 bases at J, with 8 bases between. The CDR3 contains 12 residues. The CDR3 loop is CASSLIGGEQYF. DNA for the CDR3: TGTGCCAGCAGCTTAATAGGGGGCGAGCAGTACTTC.